These T cell receptor beta chains were read from a single sample in a study of beta chain features in type 1 diabetes. Clones were sequenced by immunoSEQ multiplex PCR, and TCRdb holds only the in-frame ones, with some missing. The sample contains around 310,000 clones, roughly 13% of which appear only once. The sequencing input was naive CD4+ T cells from blood. All receptors come from a woman aged 18-29 years with type 1 diabetes. CDR3s include the opening cysteine and the closing phenylalanine or tryptophan. D genes are given only for firm matches. Some rows mark clone size as missing; the rest say once, few, many or name a class of expanded clone.

>TRBV6-1|15|TRBJ2-7|TRBD1|few
CASSGGTGEVGEQYF
TGTGCCAGCAGTGGAGGGACAGGGGAAGTCGGCGAGCAGTACTTC
>TRBV5-5|12|TRBJ1-2|-|-
CASSSIGGGYTF
TGTGCCAGCAGCTCCATCGGGGGTGGCTACACCTTC
>TRBV28|14|TRBJ1-2|-|-
CASSYPDSREGYTF
TGTGCCAGCAGTTACCCGGACAGTAGGGAGGGCTACACCTTC
>TRBV4-1|15|TRBJ1-1|TRBD1|-
CASSSPGQGATEAFF
TGCGCCAGCAGCTCTCCGGGACAGGGGGCAACTGAAGCTTTCTTT
>TRBV4-1|16|TRBJ2-3|TRBD2|-
CASSHGLAGGPDTQYF
TGCGCCAGCAGCCATGGACTAGCGGGAGGGCCAGATACGCAGTATTTT
>TRBV10-3|17|TRBJ2-3|TRBD1|-
CAIHPGRDRGAADTQYF
TGTGCCATCCACCCCGGTCGGGACAGGGGTGCGGCAGATACGCAGTATTTT
>TRBV6-5|16|TRBJ2-3|TRBD2|few
CASSYSLGLRTDTQYF
TGTGCCAGCAGTTACTCGTTGGGACTACGCACAGATACGCAGTATTTT
>TRBV18|15|TRBJ1-2|-|-
CASSPMTASLGGYTF
TGTGCCAGCTCACCCATGACAGCGTCACTGGGAGGCTACACCTTC
>TRBV5-1|15|TRBJ2-5|TRBD1|-
CASSLARDRGETQYF
TGCGCCAGCAGCTTGGCCCGGGACAGGGGGGAGACCCAGTACTTC
>TRBV11-2|15|TRBJ2-1|TRBD2|-
CASSFARTSHNEQFF
TGTGCCAGCAGTTTCGCACGGACTAGTCACAATGAGCAGTTCTTC
>TRBV5-1|15|TRBJ1-2|TRBD1|few
CASSLTGGKDYGYTF
TGCGCCAGCAGCCTTACAGGGGGAAAGGACTATGGCTACACCTTC
>TRBV15|16|TRBJ1-5|TRBD1|-
CATSRDTGTGNQPQHF
TGTGCCACCAGCAGAGATACCGGGACAGGTAATCAGCCCCAGCATTTT
>TRBV14|17|TRBJ2-1|TRBD2|-
CASSLRTSGKDYNEQFF
TGTGCCAGCAGCCTTCGGACTAGCGGGAAAGACTACAATGAGCAGTTCTTC
>TRBV5-4|14|TRBJ2-5|-|few
CASTVYGVQETQYF
TGTGCCAGCACCGTATACGGGGTCCAAGAGACCCAGTACTTC
>TRBV6-5|15|TRBJ2-1|-|-
CASSLVPSSYNEQFF
TGTGCCAGCAGCCTTGTCCCCAGCTCCTACAATGAGCAGTTCTTC
>TRBV7-2|13|TRBJ1-1|-|-
CASRRGTNTEAFF
TGTGCCAGCAGGAGAGGAACGAACACTGAAGCTTTCTTT
>TRBV4-1|21|TRBJ2-6|-|-
CASSQVRQGRGGGAGANVLTF
TGCGCCAGCAGCCAAGTACGACAGGGACGAGGTGGAGGGGCTGGGGCCAACGTCCTGACTTTC